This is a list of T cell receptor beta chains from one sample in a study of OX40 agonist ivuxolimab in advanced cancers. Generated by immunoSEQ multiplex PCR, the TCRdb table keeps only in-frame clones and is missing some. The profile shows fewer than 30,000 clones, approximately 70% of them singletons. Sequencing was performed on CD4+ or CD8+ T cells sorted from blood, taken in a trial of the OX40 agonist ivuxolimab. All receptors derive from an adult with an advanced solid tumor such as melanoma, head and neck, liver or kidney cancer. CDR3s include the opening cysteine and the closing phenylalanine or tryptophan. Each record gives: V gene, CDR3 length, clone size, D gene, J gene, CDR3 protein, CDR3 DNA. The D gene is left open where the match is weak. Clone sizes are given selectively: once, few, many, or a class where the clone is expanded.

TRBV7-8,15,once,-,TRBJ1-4,CASSLGGRDYEKLFF,TGTGCCAGCAGCTTAGGCGGCAGGGATTATGAAAAACTGTTTTTT
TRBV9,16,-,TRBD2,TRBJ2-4,CASSPSGGLAKNIQYF,TGTGCCAGCAGCCCTAGCGGGGGCTTAGCCAAAAACATTCAGTACTTC
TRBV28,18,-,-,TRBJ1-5,CASSSAGTSQLGNQPQHF,TGTGCCAGCAGTTCCGCCGGGACCTCACAACTGGGCAATCAGCCCCAGCATTTT
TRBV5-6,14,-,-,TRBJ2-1,CASSSLGYYNEQFF,TGTGCCAGCAGCTCCCTAGGATACTACAATGAGCAGTTCTTC
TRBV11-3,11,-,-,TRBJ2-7,CASSLAYEQYF,TGTGCCAGCAGCTTGGCCTACGAGCAGTACTTC
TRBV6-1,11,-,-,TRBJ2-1,CASREDDEQFF,TGTGCCAGTCGGGAAGACGATGAGCAGTTCTTC
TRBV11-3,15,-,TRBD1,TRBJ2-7,CASSLVFGQGYEQYF,TGTGCCAGCAGCTTAGTTTTCGGACAGGGCTACGAGCAGTACTTC
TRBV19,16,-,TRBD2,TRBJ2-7,CASSMALAGGSYEQYF,TGTGCCAGTAGTATGGCCCTAGCGGGGGGATCCTACGAGCAGTACTTC
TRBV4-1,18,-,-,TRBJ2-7,CASSLGLNQGSRFYEQYF,TGCGCCAGCAGCCTCGGTCTCAATCAGGGATCCAGGTTCTACGAGCAGTACTTC
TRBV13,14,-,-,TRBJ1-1,CASSLVLLNTEAFF,TGTGCCAGCAGCTTAGTACTTCTGAACACTGAAGCTTTCTTT
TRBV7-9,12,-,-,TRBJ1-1,CASSLSWTEAFF,TGTGCCAGCAGCTTAAGTTGGACTGAAGCTTTCTTT
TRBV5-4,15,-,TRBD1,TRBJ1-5,CASSLGQGYRQPQHF,TGTGCCAGCAGCTTGGGACAGGGGTATAGACAGCCCCAGCATTTT
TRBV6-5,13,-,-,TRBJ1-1,CASSYSLGDEAFF,TGTGCCAGCAGTTACAGCCTTGGGGATGAAGCTTTCTTT
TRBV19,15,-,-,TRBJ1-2,CASSPRAGDNYGYTF,TGTGCCAGTAGCCCAAGGGCAGGGGATAACTATGGCTACACCTTC
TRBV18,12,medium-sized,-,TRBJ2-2,CASSPGAGELFF,TGTGCCAGCTCACCGGGTGCCGGGGAGCTGTTTTTT
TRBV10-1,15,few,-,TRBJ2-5,CASTFRGGVQETQYF,TGCGCCAGCACCTTCCGCGGGGGCGTTCAAGAGACCCAGTACTTC
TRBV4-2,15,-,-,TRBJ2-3,CASSQAGGPSDTQYF,TGTGCCAGCAGCCAAGCGGGCGGACCGTCAGATACGCAGTATTTT
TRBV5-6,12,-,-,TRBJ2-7,CASSLEGTEQYF,TGTGCCAGCAGCTTGGAGGGTACCGAGCAGTACTTC